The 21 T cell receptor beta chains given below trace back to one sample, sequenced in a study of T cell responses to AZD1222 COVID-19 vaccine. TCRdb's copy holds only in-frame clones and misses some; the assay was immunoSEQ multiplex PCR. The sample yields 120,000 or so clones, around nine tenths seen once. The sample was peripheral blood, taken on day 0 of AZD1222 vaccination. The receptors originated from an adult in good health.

CDR3 DNA: TGTGCCAGTAGTCCGGGACAGTTAACGGAGACCCAGTACTTC. This sequence encodes CASSPGQLTETQYF. The chain has TRBV19 and TRBJ2-5; 7 bases map to TRBD1. The V gene end was trimmed by 5 bases and the J gene end by 5 bases; junction bases not matched to a gene: 8. This CDR3 is built from 14 residues. Per the germline V gene, CDR1 is LNHDA and CDR2 is SQIVND (reference sequence).

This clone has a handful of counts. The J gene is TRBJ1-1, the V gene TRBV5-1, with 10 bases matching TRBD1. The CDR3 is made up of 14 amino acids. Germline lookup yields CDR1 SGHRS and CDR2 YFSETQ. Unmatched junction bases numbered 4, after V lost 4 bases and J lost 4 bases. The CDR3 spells CASSLRTGGTEAFF. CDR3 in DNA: TGCGCCAGCAGCCTCCGGACAGGGGGCACTGAAGCTTTCTTT.

CDR3 sequence: CASSFGGGANVLTF. Here the CDR3 DNA reads TGTGCCAGCAGCTTCGGTGGCGGGGCCAACGTCCTGACTTTC. The chain recombines TRBV7-2 with TRBJ2-6; D remains ambiguous. CDR1 SGHTA and CDR2 FQGNSA come from the germline V gene. V was cut by 3 bases and J by 4 bases, with 7 bases left in between. This CDR3 has 14 residues.

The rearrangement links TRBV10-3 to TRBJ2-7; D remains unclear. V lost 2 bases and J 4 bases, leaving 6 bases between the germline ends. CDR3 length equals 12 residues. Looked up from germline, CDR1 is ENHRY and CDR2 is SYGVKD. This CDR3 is CAISEGKYEQYF. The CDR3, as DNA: TGTGCCATCAGTGAGGGAAAGTACGAGCAGTACTTC.

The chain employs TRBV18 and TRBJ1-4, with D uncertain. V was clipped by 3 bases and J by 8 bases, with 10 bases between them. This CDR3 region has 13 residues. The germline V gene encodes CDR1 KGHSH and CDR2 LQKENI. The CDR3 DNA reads TGTGCCAGCTCACCGTTGGTGGGAGAAAAACTGTTTTTT. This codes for CASSPLVGEKLFF.

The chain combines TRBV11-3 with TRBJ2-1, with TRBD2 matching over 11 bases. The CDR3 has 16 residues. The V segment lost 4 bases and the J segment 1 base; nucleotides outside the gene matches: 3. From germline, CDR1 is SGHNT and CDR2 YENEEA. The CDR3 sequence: CASSSTSGSSYNEQFF. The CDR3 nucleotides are TGTGCCAGCAGCTCTACTAGCGGGAGTTCCTACAATGAGCAGTTCTTC.

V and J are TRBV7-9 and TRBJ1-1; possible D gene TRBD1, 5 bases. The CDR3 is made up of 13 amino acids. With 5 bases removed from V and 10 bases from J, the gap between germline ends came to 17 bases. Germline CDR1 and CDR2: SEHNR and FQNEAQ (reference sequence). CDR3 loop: CASSPGGPLGAFF. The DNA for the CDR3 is TGTGCCAGCAGCCCCGGGGGACCTCTGGGAGCTTTCTTT. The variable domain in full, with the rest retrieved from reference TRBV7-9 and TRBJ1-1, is DTGVSQNPRHKITKRGQNVTFRCDPISEHNRLYWYRQTLGQGPEFLTYFQNEAQLEKSRLLSDRFSAERPKGSFSTLEIQRTEQGDSAMYLCASSPGGPLGAFFGQGTRLTVV.

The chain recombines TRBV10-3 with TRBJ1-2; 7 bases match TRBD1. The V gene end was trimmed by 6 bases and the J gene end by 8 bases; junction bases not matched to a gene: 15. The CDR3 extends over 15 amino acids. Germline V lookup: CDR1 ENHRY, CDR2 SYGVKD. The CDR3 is CAIRKDPGGTGGYTF. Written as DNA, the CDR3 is TGTGCCATCAGGAAAGACCCAGGGGGGACGGGGGGCTACACCTTC.

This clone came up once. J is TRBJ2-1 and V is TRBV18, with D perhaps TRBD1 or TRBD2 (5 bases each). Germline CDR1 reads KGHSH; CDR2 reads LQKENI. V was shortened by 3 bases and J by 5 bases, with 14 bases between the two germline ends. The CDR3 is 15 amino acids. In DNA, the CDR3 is TGTGCCAGCTCACCGACAACGGGACCAGACAATGAGCAGTTCTTC. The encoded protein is CASSPTTGPDNEQFF.

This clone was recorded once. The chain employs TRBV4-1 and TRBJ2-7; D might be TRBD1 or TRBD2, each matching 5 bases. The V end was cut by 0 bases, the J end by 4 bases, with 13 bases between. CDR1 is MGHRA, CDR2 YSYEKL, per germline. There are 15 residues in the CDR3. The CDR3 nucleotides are TGCGCCAGCAGCCAAGATCACGGGACCATATACGAGCAGTACTTC. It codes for CASSQDHGTIYEQYF.

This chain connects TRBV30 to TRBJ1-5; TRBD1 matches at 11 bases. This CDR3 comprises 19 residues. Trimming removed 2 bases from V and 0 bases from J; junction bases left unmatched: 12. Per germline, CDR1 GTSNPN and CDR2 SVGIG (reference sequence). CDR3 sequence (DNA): TGTGCCTGGAGTCACCGAACCGGGACAGGGGGAAATAGCAATCAGCCCCAGCATTTT. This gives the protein CAWSHRTGTGGNSNQPQHF.

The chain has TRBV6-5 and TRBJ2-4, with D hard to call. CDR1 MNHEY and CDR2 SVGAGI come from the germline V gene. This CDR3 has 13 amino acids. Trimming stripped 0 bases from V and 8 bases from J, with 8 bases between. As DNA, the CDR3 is TGTGCCAGCAGTTACTCGGGTAATCACATTCAGTACTTC. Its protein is CASSYSGNHIQYF.

The CDR3, as DNA: TGTGCCACCAGTCCTGGACGGGGGCGCGGGAACACTGAAGCTTTCTTT. It specifies CATSPGRGRGNTEAFF. This sequence joins TRBV24-1 and TRBJ1-1; the D gene is possibly TRBD1 (6 bases). V lost 6 bases and J lost 1, with 17 bases in between. Looked up from germline, CDR1 is KGHDR and CDR2 is SFDVKD. The CDR3 length is 16 residues.

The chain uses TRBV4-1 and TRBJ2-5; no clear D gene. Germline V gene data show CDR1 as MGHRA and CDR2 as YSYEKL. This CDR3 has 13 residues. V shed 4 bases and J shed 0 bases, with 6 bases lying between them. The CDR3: CASSPLHQETQYF. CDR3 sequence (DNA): TGCGCCAGCAGCCCCCTACACCAAGAGACCCAGTACTTC.

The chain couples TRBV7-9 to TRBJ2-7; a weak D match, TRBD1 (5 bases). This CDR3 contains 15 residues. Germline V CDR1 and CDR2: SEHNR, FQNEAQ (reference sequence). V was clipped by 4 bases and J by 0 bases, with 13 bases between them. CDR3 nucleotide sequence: TGTGCCAGCAGCTCTACAGGTGTTAGCTCCTACGAGCAGTACTTC. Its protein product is CASSSTGVSSYEQYF. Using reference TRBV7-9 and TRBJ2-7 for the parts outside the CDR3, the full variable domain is DTGVSQNPRHKITKRGQNVTFRCDPISEHNRLYWYRQTLGQGPEFLTYFQNEAQLEKSRLLSDRFSAERPKGSFSTLEIQRTEQGDSAMYLCASSSTGVSSYEQYFGPGTRLTVT.

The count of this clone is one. The CDR3 loop is CASSNRQLDTQYF. The DNA for the CDR3 is TGTGCCAGCAGCAACCGACAACTAGATACGCAGTATTTT. The chain uses TRBV7-9 and TRBJ2-3; D unclear. This CDR3 has 13 amino acids. Trimming stripped 5 bases from V and 5 bases from J, with 11 bases between. Looked up from germline, CDR1 is SEHNR and CDR2 is FQNEAQ (reference sequence).

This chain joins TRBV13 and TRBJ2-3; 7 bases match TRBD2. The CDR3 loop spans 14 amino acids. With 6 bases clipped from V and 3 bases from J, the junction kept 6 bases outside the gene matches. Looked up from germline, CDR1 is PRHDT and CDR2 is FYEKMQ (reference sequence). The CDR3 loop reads CASSRLARTDTQYF. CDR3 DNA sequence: TGTGCCAGCAGTCGACTAGCTCGAACAGATACGCAGTATTTT.

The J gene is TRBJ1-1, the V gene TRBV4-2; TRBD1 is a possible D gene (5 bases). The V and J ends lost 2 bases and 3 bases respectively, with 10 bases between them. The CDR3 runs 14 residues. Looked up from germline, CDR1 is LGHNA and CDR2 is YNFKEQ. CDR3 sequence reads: CASSQQGLDTEAFF. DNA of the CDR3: TGTGCCAGCAGCCAACAGGGTTTAGACACTGAAGCTTTCTTT.

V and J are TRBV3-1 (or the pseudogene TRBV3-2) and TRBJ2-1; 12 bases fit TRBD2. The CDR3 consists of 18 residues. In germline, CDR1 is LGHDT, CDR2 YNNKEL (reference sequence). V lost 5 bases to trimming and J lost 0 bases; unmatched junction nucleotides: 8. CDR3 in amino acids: CASSKTSGGAGSYNEQFF. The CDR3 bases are TGTGCCAGCAGCAAGACTAGCGGGGGAGCGGGCTCCTACAATGAGCAGTTCTTC.

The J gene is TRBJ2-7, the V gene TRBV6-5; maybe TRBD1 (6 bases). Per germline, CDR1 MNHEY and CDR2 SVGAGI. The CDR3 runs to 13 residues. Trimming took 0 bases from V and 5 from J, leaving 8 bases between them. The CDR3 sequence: CASSYSSGDEQYF. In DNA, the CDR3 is TGTGCCAGCAGTTACTCCTCAGGGGACGAGCAGTACTTC.

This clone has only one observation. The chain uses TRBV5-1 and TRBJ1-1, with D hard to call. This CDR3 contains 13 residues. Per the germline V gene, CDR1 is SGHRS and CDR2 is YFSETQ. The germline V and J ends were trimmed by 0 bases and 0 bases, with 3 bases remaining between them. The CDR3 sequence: CASSLVLNTEAFF. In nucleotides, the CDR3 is TGCGCCAGCAGCTTGGTACTGAACACTGAAGCTTTCTTT.